These 13 T cell receptor beta chains share one sample of origin, sequenced in a study of PD-1 blockade in classical Hodgkin lymphoma. Every one of the patients relapsed after autologous stem cell transplantation (brentuximab vedotin exposure was variable). Method: immunoSEQ multiplex PCR; TCRdb's copy keeps in-frame clones and lacks some. This repertoire shows 15,000 to 20,000 clones, roughly 77% found once; its top ten account for roughly 19%. The starting material was peripheral blood mononuclear cells (PBMCs), obtained before the second cycle of nivolumab. All receptors come from a human donor with classical Hodgkin lymphoma.

This clone was detected only a few times. The chain has TRBV7-2 and TRBJ2-7, with D perhaps matching TRBD1 (7 bases). From germline, CDR1 is SGHTA and CDR2 FQGNSA. The CDR3 has 13 residues. The CDR3 sequence is CGSRGASSYEQYF. Here the CDR3 DNA reads TGTGGTAGCAGGGGGGCGAGCTCCTACGAGCAGTACTTC. Combining the CDR3 with reference TRBV7-2 and TRBJ2-7 gives the whole variable domain GAGVSQSPSNKVTEKGKDVELRCDPISGHTALYWYRQSLGQGLEFLIYFQGNSAPDKSGLPSDRFSAERTGGSVSTLTIQRTQQEDSAVYLCGSRGASSYEQYFGPGTRLTVT.

The J gene is TRBJ2-5, the V gene TRBV30; TRBD1 matches at 8 bases. After removal of 0 bases from V and 1 base from J, the junction contained 4 bases not matched to a gene. Germline CDR1 reads GTSNPN; CDR2 reads SVGIG (reference sequence). CDR3 length: 15 residues. The CDR3 here is CAWSVSGQVQETQYF. The CDR3 DNA sequence: TGTGCCTGGAGTGTCTCGGGACAGGTCCAAGAGACCCAGTACTTC.

The V and J genes are TRBV5-1 and TRBJ1-5, with TRBD1 matching 7 bases. The CDR3 totals 15 residues. The V and J ends lost 3 bases and 3 bases, in that order; junction bases with no gene match: 6. Germline values: CDR1 SGHRS, CDR2 YFSETQ. The CDR3 sequence: CASSYTGDNNQPQHF. Here the CDR3 DNA reads TGCGCCAGCAGCTACACAGGGGACAACAATCAGCCCCAGCATTTT.

The J gene is TRBJ1-4, the V gene TRBV6-1, with D perhaps TRBD1 (6 bases). The CDR3 has 15 amino acids. The V and J ends lost 4 bases and 0 bases respectively, with 9 bases between them. CDR1 and CDR2 from the germline V gene are MNHNS and SASEGT. CDR3 DNA sequence: TGTGCCAGCAGTGTCAACAGGGCAACTAATGAAAAACTGTTTTTT. This gives the protein CASSVNRATNEKLFF.

In nucleotides, the CDR3 is TGCGCCAGCAGCCAAGCTCCGGACTGGGAGCAGTACTTC. This translates into CASSQAPDWEQYF. The chain links TRBV4-3 to TRBJ2-7; perhaps TRBD2 as D (5 bases). V was cut by 1 base and J by 7 bases, with 11 bases left in between. The CDR3 runs to 13 residues. Germline lookup yields CDR1 LGHNA and CDR2 YSLEER.

This chain links TRBV19 with TRBJ2-2; 7 bases match TRBD2. Germline V gene lookup returns CDR1 LNHDA and CDR2 SQIVND (reference sequence). Unmatched junction bases numbered 13, after V lost 5 bases and J lost 7 bases. CDR3 length: 16 amino acids. Here the CDR3 DNA reads TGTGCCAGTAGTTACGAAAGCGGGGTCAATATCGGGGAGCTGTTTTTT. Protein: CASSYESGVNIGELFF.

The chain's CDR3 is CASSVEGNSGELFF. CDR3 DNA: TGTGCCAGCAGCGTAGAGGGCAACTCCGGGGAGCTGTTTTTT. The rearrangement uses TRBV9 and TRBJ2-2; D remains ambiguous. The CDR3 has 14 residues. V lost 0 bases and J 6 bases, leaving 9 bases between the germline ends. The V gene's germline CDR1 is SGDLS and CDR2 YYNGEE.

The chain uses TRBV30 and TRBJ1-3; D may be TRBD1 (5 bases). Germline V lookup: CDR1 GTSNPN, CDR2 SVGIG (reference sequence). With 3 bases removed from V and 4 bases from J, the gap between germline ends came to 16 bases. The CDR3 extends over 15 amino acids. The DNA of the CDR3 is TGTGCCTGGAGGCTTAGAGGGGTGACCGGAAACACCATATATTTT. Protein sequence: CAWRLRGVTGNTIYF.

J is TRBJ2-3 and V is TRBV4-3; D ambiguous. The CDR3 consists of 14 residues. Per the germline V gene, CDR1 is LGHNA and CDR2 is YSLEER. Trimming took 4 bases from V and 6 from J, leaving 14 bases between them. CDR3 coding DNA: TGCGCCAGCAGCCTTTGGTTGTCTGCTGATACGCAGTATTTT. Its protein product is CASSLWLSADTQYF.

This chain joins TRBV6-4 and TRBJ2-2; TRBD2 is a possible D gene (6 bases). Germline V gene sequence: CDR1 MRHNA, CDR2 SNTAGT. The CDR3 spans 15 residues. The V gene lost 4 bases and the J gene lost 5 bases, with 14 bases spanning the gap. CDR3 loop: CASSAYQGGTGELFF. In DNA form, the CDR3 reads TGTGCCAGCAGTGCCTACCAGGGAGGTACCGGGGAGCTGTTTTTT.

The chain joins TRBV19 to TRBJ1-1, with D possibly being TRBD1 (6 bases). The CDR3 is 16 amino acids. Germline CDR1 reads LNHDA; CDR2 reads SQIVND (reference sequence). V gave up 3 bases and J gave up 0 bases, with 14 bases separating them. CDR3 region: CASSIGRDTMNTEAFF. The CDR3 DNA reads TGTGCCAGTAGTATTGGACGGGACACCATGAACACTGAAGCTTTCTTT. Combining the CDR3 with reference TRBV19 and TRBJ1-1 gives the whole variable domain DGGITQSPKYLFRKEGQNVTLSCEQNLNHDAMYWYRQDPGQGLRLIYYSQIVNDFQKGDIAEGYSVSREKKESFPLTVTSAQKNPTAFYLCASSIGRDTMNTEAFFGQGTRLTVV.

The chain links TRBV19 to TRBJ2-7, with a weak D call TRBD2 (7 bases). Germline V gene lookup returns CDR1 LNHDA and CDR2 SQIVND (reference sequence). Trimming stripped 3 bases from V and 3 bases from J, with 12 bases between. This CDR3 has 14 amino acids. This CDR3 reads CASSIRGGGYEQYF. The DNA for the CDR3 is TGTGCCAGTAGTATCCGCGGGGGCGGCTACGAGCAGTACTTC.

This clone came up once. The chain has TRBV7-6 and TRBJ1-3; possibly TRBD1 for D (5 bases). This CDR3 has 18 amino acids. Between the trimmed V and J ends, which lost 4 bases and 0 bases, there was a span of 19 bases. Germline-derived CDR1 and CDR2 are SGHVS and FNYEAQ. The CDR3 sequence: CASSSPYAGDSSGNTIYF. CDR3 sequence (DNA): TGTGCCAGCAGCTCACCCTATGCGGGGGATAGCTCTGGAAACACCATATATTTT.